The 32 T cell receptor beta chains below all came from one sample that was sequenced in a study of CD8+CD57+ T cells in acquired aplastic anemia. The use of genomic DNA as template underpinned the TCR beta VDJ and CDR3 profiling. Each CDR3 protein gets one entry after TCRdb re-called the reads with MiXCR. Seen here are about 250,000 distinct CDR3 sequences, 45% to 50% observed once, and the top ten hold 6.5% to 10%. Sequencing involved patients with CD8+CD57+ cell expansion previously shown by flow cytometry. Sequencing used sorted CD4+, CD8+, or CD8+CD57+ T cells (not recorded which) from PBMCs. These receptors came from a human donor with aplastic anemia.

The table lists this clonotype with a count of one. The chain uses TRBV15 and TRBJ2-7; D remains ambiguous. CDR3 length: 14 amino acids. V was cut by 1 base and J by 3 bases, with 10 bases left in between. Germline CDR1 reads LNHNV; CDR2 reads YYDKDF (reference sequence). The CDR3 region is CATSRVGRNYEQYF. The CDR3 DNA follows: TGTGCCACCAGCAGAGTTGGCAGAAACTACGAGCAGTACTTC.

The chain carries TRBV9 and TRBJ1-4; D uncertain. V dropped 0 bases and J dropped 0 bases, with 9 bases sitting between them. Germline lookup yields CDR1 SGDLS and CDR2 YYNGEE. This CDR3 has 16 residues. CDR3 residues: CASSVGETTTNEKLFF. CDR3 DNA sequence: TGTGCCAGCAGCGTAGGGGAGACTACAACTAATGAAAAACTGTTTTTT. The whole variable domain, filled in from reference TRBV9 and TRBJ1-4, reads DSGVTQTPKHLITATGQRVTLRCSPRSGDLSVYWYQQSLDQGLQFLIQYYNGEERAKGNILERFSAQQFPDLHSELNLSSLELGDSALYFCASSVGETTTNEKLFFGSGTQLSVL.

As for this clonotype: A read error is possible here, since a much larger clone lies one base away. The rearrangement uses TRBV11-2 and TRBJ2-7; 7 nucleotides line up with TRBD2. Germline V gene lookup returns CDR1 SGHAT and CDR2 FQNNGV. This CDR3 region has 14 residues. The CDR3 nucleotides are TGTGCCAGCGGCTTAGGCGGGAGTTCACGCGAGCAGTACTTC. Its protein product is CASGLGGSSREQYF.

This chain links TRBV2 with TRBJ2-7; D may match TRBD1 or TRBD2 (5 bases each). Trimming took 7 bases from V and 3 from J, leaving 28 bases between them. Germline V gene lookup returns CDR1 SNHLY and CDR2 FYNNEI. CDR3 size: 18 residues. The CDR3 protein is CASIPTQRGREQNYEQYF. CDR3 in DNA: TGTGCCAGCATTCCCACTCAACGCGGCAGGGAGCAAAACTACGAGCAGTACTTC.

The rearrangement uses TRBV7-6 and TRBJ1-2, with D possibly matching TRBD1 (5 bases). With 2 bases removed from V and 5 bases from J, the gap between germline ends came to 9 bases. Germline V gene sequence: CDR1 SGHVS, CDR2 FNYEAQ. CDR3 length equals 13 residues. CDR3 DNA: TGTGCCAGCAGCTTACACGGGGCATATGGCTACACCTTC. It codes for CASSLHGAYGYTF. Full variable domain (remainder filled in from reference TRBV7-6 and TRBJ1-2): GAGVSQSPRYKVTKRGQDVALRCDPISGHVSLYWYRQALGQGPEFLTYFNYEAQQDKSGLPNDRFSAERPEGSISTLTIQRTEQRDSAMYRCASSLHGAYGYTFGSGTRLTVV.

For this clonotype: The germline gene is not matched at one end of the junction; a read error may be the cause. V gene TRBV7-9 combines with J gene TRBJ2-6; tentatively, D is TRBD1 (5 bases). The CDR3 totals 18 residues. Germline-derived CDR1 and CDR2 are SEHNR and FQNEAQ (reference sequence). The DNA of the CDR3 is TGCGCCAGCAGCCCCCCCCTGCAGGGAAGCTCTGGGGCCAACGTCCTGACTTTC. Translating it yields CASSPPLQGSSGANVLTF.

This clonotype was seen a handful of times. Given a much more abundant clone one base away, this may be a read error. CDR3 amino acids: CASSSGTGHEQFF. The CDR3 nucleotides are TGCGCCAGCAGCTCCGGGACAGGTCATGAGCAGTTCTTC. The V and J genes are TRBV7-9 and TRBJ2-1; 8 bases align to TRBD1. The CDR3 contains 13 residues. Germline CDR1 reads SEHNR; CDR2 reads FQNEAQ (reference sequence).

This clonotype was counted at least ten times. This chain joins TRBV19 and TRBJ1-3; unclear D gene. Germline assignment: CDR1 LNHDA and CDR2 SQIVND (reference sequence). Between the trimmed V and J ends, which lost 5 bases and 3 bases, there was a span of 2 bases. The CDR3 sequence is 11 residues long. Here the CDR3 DNA reads TGTGCCAGTAGTGTTGGAAACACCATATATTTT. It is translated as CASSVGNTIYF. The entire variable domain, with the rest obtained from reference TRBV19 and TRBJ1-3, is as follows: DGGITQSPKYLFRKEGQNVTLSCEQNLNHDAMYWYRQDPGQGLRLIYYSQIVNDFQKGDIAEGYSVSREKKESFPLTVTSAQKNPTAFYLCASSVGNTIYFGEGSWLTVV.

In this sample, this clonotype turned up a few times. This chain uses TRBV6-5 with TRBJ2-3; 7 nucleotides agree with TRBD2. The germline gives CDR1 MNHEY, CDR2 SVGAGI. V trimming: 6 bases; J trimming: 0 bases; junction bases outside the gene matches: 9. This CDR3 has 16 amino acids. CDR3 residues: CASRGGTVYSTDTQYF. In DNA form, the CDR3 reads TGTGCCAGCAGGGGGGGGACTGTATATAGCACAGATACGCAGTATTTT.

In this sample, this clonotype turned up many times. This chain uses TRBV10-3 with TRBJ1-5; 9 bases are a match to TRBD1. This CDR3 is built from 13 residues. In germline, CDR1 is ENHRY, CDR2 SYGVKD. V was clipped by 6 bases and J by 4 bases; unmatched bases: 1. In DNA form, the CDR3 reads TGTGCCATCAGAGGGACAGGGAATCAGCCCCAGCATTTT. Translation gives CAIRGTGNQPQHF.

The chain has TRBV7-8 and TRBJ2-3; 7 bases are a match to TRBD1. The germline V gene has CDR1 SGHVS and CDR2 FQNEAQ. The CDR3 sequence is 13 residues long. With V trimmed by 8 bases and J by 2 bases, 4 bases remained unmatched. CDR3 nucleotide sequence: TGTGCCAGCTGGACAGGAGACACAGATACGCAGTATTTT. Translated: CASWTGDTDTQYF.

V and J are TRBV19 and TRBJ1-4, with 10 bases fitting TRBD1. The J segment lost 7 bases and the V segment lost 7 bases, leaving 12 bases of the junction unmatched. Germline V CDR1 and CDR2: LNHDA, SQIVND (reference sequence). This CDR3 is built from 16 residues. CDR3 DNA sequence: TGTGCCAGTATTCAACCCGGGACAGGGGACGTTGAAAAACTGTTTTTT. It encodes CASIQPGTGDVEKLFF.

For this clonotype: The junction differs from germline at one of its ends, possibly a read error. The J gene is TRBJ1-6, the V gene TRBV7-3, with 7 positions matching TRBD1. Germline CDR1 and CDR2: SGHTA and FQGTGA. The CDR3 extends over 16 amino acids. The CDR3 is CASSFPPTGLDSPLRF. CDR3 bases: TGTGCCAGCAGCTTTCCTCCGACAGGGTTGGATTCACCCCTCCGCTTT.

This clonotype was found a few times. The rearrangement uses TRBV10-3 and TRBJ2-7, with 7 nucleotides matching TRBD1. CDR3 length: 14 residues. Germline V gene lookup returns CDR1 ENHRY and CDR2 SYGVKD. J was trimmed by 5 bases and V by 3 bases; bases with no gene match: 7. CDR3 loop: CAISDDQGVDEQYF. The CDR3 bases are TGTGCCATCAGTGATGACCAGGGGGTCGACGAGCAGTACTTC.

This clonotype came up many times. This rearrangement joins TRBV19 to TRBJ1-3, with D uncertain. Per the germline V gene, CDR1 is LNHDA and CDR2 is SQIVND (reference sequence). CDR3 size: 13 residues. Trimming pared 7 bases from V and 2 bases from J, leaving 9 bases between. CDR3 nucleotides: TGTGCCAGTACCCACTCCGCTGGAAACACCATATATTTT. It encodes CASTHSAGNTIYF.

The chain combines TRBV7-2 with TRBJ2-3, with D perhaps matching TRBD2 (5 bases). This CDR3 comprises 15 residues. The germline gives CDR1 SGHTA, CDR2 FQGNSA. V was cut by 5 bases and J by 0 bases, with 12 bases left in between. CDR3 DNA sequence: TGTGCCAGCAGCCCATCCGGGGAGAGCACAGATACGCAGTATTTT. Translation: CASSPSGESTDTQYF.

V and J are TRBV7-9 and TRBJ2-7; TRBD1 agrees at 7 bases. V dropped 10 bases and J dropped 4; count of bases not matched to a gene: 13. CDR1 SEHNR and CDR2 FQNEAQ come from the germline V gene (reference sequence). The CDR3 is 14 amino acids. CDR3 sequence (DNA): TGTGCCACCAAAACCGGGACAGAGAGGTACGAGCAGTACTTC. It translates to CATKTGTERYEQYF.

The J gene is TRBJ2-5, the V gene TRBV15; D uncertain. This CDR3 spans 13 amino acids. The V gene's germline CDR1 is LNHNV and CDR2 YYDKDF (reference sequence). V lost 0 bases to trimming and J lost 7 bases, with 9 bases between them. This CDR3 reads CATSRDRLGTQYF. The CDR3 DNA sequence: TGTGCCACCAGCAGAGACCGCTTGGGGACCCAGTACTTC.

This clonotype was seen at least ten times. V and J are TRBV7-9 and TRBJ1-6; weak D call: TRBD1 (6 bases). The germline V gene encodes CDR1 SEHNR and CDR2 FQNEAQ (reference sequence). The CDR3 consists of 15 residues. V was cut by 3 bases and J by 0 bases, with 6 bases left in between. The CDR3 sequence is CASSLDSSYNSPLHF. In DNA form, the CDR3 reads TGTGCCAGCAGCTTGGACAGCTCCTATAATTCACCCCTCCACTTT.

In DNA form, the CDR3 reads TGTGCCAGCAGCTGGACGACAGGGGTTGAAAAACTGTTTTTT. As protein: CASSWTTGVEKLFF. The chain combines TRBV7-8 with TRBJ1-4; 8 positions match TRBD1. V gave up 4 bases and J gave up 7 bases; unmatched junction bases: 5. CDR1 SGHVS and CDR2 FQNEAQ come from the germline V gene. This CDR3 region has 14 residues.

This clonotype was recorded many times. V and J are TRBV20-1 and TRBJ1-5, with a tentative D call TRBD1 (5 bases). CDR3 length equals 17 residues. Looked up from germline, CDR1 is DFQATT and CDR2 is SNEGSKA (reference sequence). V was trimmed by 6 bases and J by 3 bases, leaving 24 bases between them. DNA of the CDR3: TGCAGTGCCGTGCCAACCAATTTAGGGGCGGACAATCAGCCCCAGCATTTT. Translated: CSAVPTNLGADNQPQHF.

The rearrangement joins TRBV7-7 to TRBJ2-1; D ambiguous. The CDR3 is 15 residues long. V dropped 2 bases and J dropped 7 bases, with 15 bases sitting between them. Germline assignment: CDR1 SSHAT and CDR2 FNYEAQ (reference sequence). The CDR3 spells CASSLRSARENEQFF. DNA of the CDR3: TGTGCCAGCAGCTTACGGTCAGCCCGTGAGAATGAGCAGTTCTTC.

On this clonotype itself: Sequence at one end of the junction differs from germline and may be a read error. Written as DNA, the CDR3 is TGCGCCAGCAGCTTCGGACTAGCGGGGTCCACTAGCACAGATACGCAGTATTTT. Translating it yields CASSFGLAGSTSTDTQYF. The chain carries TRBV9 and TRBJ2-3; the match to TRBD2 covers 12 bases. The CDR3 is 18 residues long. The V gene's germline CDR1 is SGDLS and CDR2 YYNGEE.

This clonotype occurred many times. The CDR3 loop is CSAREDRVGNTIYF. The CDR3 coding sequence is TGCAGTGCTAGAGAGGACAGGGTTGGAAACACCATATATTTT. V is TRBV20-1 and J is TRBJ1-3; TRBD1 matches 8 bases. The CDR3 contains 14 residues. V gave up 0 bases and J gave up 3 bases; unmatched junction bases: 1. Germline V CDR1 and CDR2: DFQATT, SNEGSKA (reference sequence).

The table lists this clonotype with many counts. Here the CDR3 DNA reads TGCGCCAGCAGCCAAGTTCAGGGAACTGAAGCTTTCTTT. Translation: CASSQVQGTEAFF. The chain couples TRBV4-3 to TRBJ1-1; possibly TRBD1 for D (5 bases). Trimming cost V 1 base and J 5 bases, with 8 bases left between them. The CDR3 contains 13 residues. Germline V gene data show CDR1 as LGHNA and CDR2 as YSLEER.

There are many counts of this clonotype. V usage is TRBV15 and J usage is TRBJ1-1; 8 bases align to TRBD1. The CDR3 extends over 14 amino acids. J was trimmed by 1 base and V by 6 bases; bases with no gene match: 4. CDR1 is LNHNV and CDR2 is YYDKDF in the germline V gene (reference sequence). This CDR3 reads CATRGRGPNTEAFF. The CDR3 nucleotides are TGTGCCACCAGGGGCAGGGGGCCGAACACTGAAGCTTTCTTT.

This clonotype has at least ten counts. A junction end diverges from the germline sequence, so it may reflect a read error. The chain has TRBV7-7 and TRBJ1-1, with a weak D call TRBD1 (6 bases). CDR1 is SSHAT and CDR2 is FNYEAQ in the germline V gene (reference sequence). The CDR3 has 18 amino acids. The CDR3 reads CASSLVAGDYPLNTEAFF. CDR3 DNA sequence: TGTGCTAGCAGCTTAGTTGCAGGGGACTATCCGTTGAACACTGAAGCTTTCTTT.

This clonotype was counted many times. V is TRBV9 and J is TRBJ2-6, with 7 bases matching TRBD1. Trimming cost V 4 bases and J 0 bases; bases outside gene matches: 10. The CDR3 loop spans 18 amino acids. Germline V lookup: CDR1 SGDLS, CDR2 YYNGEE. In DNA form, the CDR3 reads TGTGCCAGCAGCCTCAAAAGGGACAGCTACTCTGGGGCCAACGTCCTGACTTTC. It translates to CASSLKRDSYSGANVLTF. Full variable domain (missing parts from reference TRBV9 and TRBJ2-6): DSGVTQTPKHLITATGQRVTLRCSPRSGDLSVYWYQQSLDQGLQFLIQYYNGEERAKGNILERFSAQQFPDLHSELNLSSLELGDSALYFCASSLKRDSYSGANVLTFGAGSRLTVL.

As concerns this clonotype: A read error is possible here, since a much larger clone lies one base away. Without the conserved terminal phenylalanine or tryptophan, this CDR3 likely stems from a read error. CDR3 residues: CASDPGGTQYY. The CDR3 coding sequence is TGTGCCAGCGACCCAGGGGGAACCCAGTACTAC. V and J are TRBV6-1 and TRBJ2-5; 7 positions agree with TRBD1. CDR1 and CDR2 from the germline V gene are MNHNS and SASEGT. The CDR3 length is 11 residues. The J segment lost 8 bases and the V segment lost 8 bases, leaving 5 bases of the junction unmatched.

This clonotype was seen repeatedly, ten times or more. The chain is built from TRBV3-1 and TRBJ1-2; D not resolved. V was clipped by 1 base and J by 6 bases, with 12 bases between them. The germline V gene has CDR1 LGHDT and CDR2 YNNKEL (reference sequence). The CDR3 consists of 14 residues. The CDR3 here is CASSQVSRIHGYTF. CDR3 nucleotides: TGTGCCAGCAGCCAAGTGTCGCGGATCCATGGCTACACCTTC. Supplemented by reference TRBV3-1 and TRBJ1-2, the full variable domain reads DTAVSQTPKYLVTQMGNDKSIKCEQNLGHDTMYWYKQDSKKFLKIMFSYNNKELIINETVPNRFSPKSPDKAHLNLHINSLELGDSAVYFCASSQVSRIHGYTFGSGTRLTVV.

This clonotype appeared a few times. The J gene is TRBJ1-2, the V gene TRBV15; D gene uncertain. The V gene's germline CDR1 is LNHNV and CDR2 YYDKDF (reference sequence). CDR3 size: 13 residues. With 0 bases removed from V and 7 bases from J, the gap between germline ends came to 9 bases. The CDR3 DNA follows: TGTGCCACCAGCAGAGATCGAGTTTCTGGCTACACCTTC. Protein: CATSRDRVSGYTF.

This rearrangement joins TRBV19 to TRBJ2-3; either TRBD1 or TRBD2 may supply D (5 bases each). From germline, CDR1 is LNHDA and CDR2 SQIVND (reference sequence). Trimming stripped 2 bases from V and 8 bases from J, with 11 bases between. CDR3 length equals 13 residues. CDR3 nucleotide sequence: TGTGCCAGTAGTATATCTTCCGGGACTACGCAGTATTTT. This encodes CASSISSGTTQYF. Variable domain in full (rest from reference TRBV19 and TRBJ2-3): DGGITQSPKYLFRKEGQNVTLSCEQNLNHDAMYWYRQDPGQGLRLIYYSQIVNDFQKGDIAEGYSVSREKKESFPLTVTSAQKNPTAFYLCASSISSGTTQYFGPGTRLTVL.